The 2 T cell receptor beta chains below come from one sample, sequenced in a study of blood T cell repertoires in COVID-19. Some clones are missing from TCRdb's copy, which holds only in-frame ones; the method was immunoSEQ multiplex PCR. The sample lists around 190,000 clones, around 86% occurring once. Sequenced material: PBMCs or T cells enriched from blood (not recorded which). The receptors were sampled from a middle-aged man with acute COVID-19.

The chain joins TRBV2 to TRBJ2-2, with 11 nucleotides matching TRBD2. Germline assignment: CDR1 SNHLY and CDR2 FYNNEI. With 7 bases clipped from V and 6 bases from J, the junction kept 4 bases outside the gene matches. This CDR3 has 14 residues. CDR3 DNA: TGTGCCAGCATCGAACTAGCGGGAGCCGGGGAGCTGTTTTTT. Translation gives CASIELAGAGELFF.

The chain joins TRBV7-9 to TRBJ1-2, with D hard to call. The CDR3 totals 13 residues. CDR1 is SEHNR, CDR2 FQNEAQ, per germline (reference sequence). The V end was cut by 3 bases, the J end by 2 bases, with 7 bases between. CDR3 sequence reads: CASSFAANYGYTF. CDR3 nucleotide sequence: TGTGCCAGCAGCTTCGCGGCCAACTATGGCTACACCTTC.